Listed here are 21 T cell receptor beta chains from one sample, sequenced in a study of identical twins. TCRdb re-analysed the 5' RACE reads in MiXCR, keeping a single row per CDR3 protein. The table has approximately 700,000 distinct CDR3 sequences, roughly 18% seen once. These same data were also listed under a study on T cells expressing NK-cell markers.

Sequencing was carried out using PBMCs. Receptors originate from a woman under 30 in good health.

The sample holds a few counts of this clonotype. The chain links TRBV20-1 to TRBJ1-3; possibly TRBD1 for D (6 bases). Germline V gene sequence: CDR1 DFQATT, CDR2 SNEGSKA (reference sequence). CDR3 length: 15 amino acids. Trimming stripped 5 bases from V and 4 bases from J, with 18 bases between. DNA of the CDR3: TGCAGTGCTGGACGACAGGCAGGGTTAGGAAACACCATATATTTT. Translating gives CSAGRQAGLGNTIYF.

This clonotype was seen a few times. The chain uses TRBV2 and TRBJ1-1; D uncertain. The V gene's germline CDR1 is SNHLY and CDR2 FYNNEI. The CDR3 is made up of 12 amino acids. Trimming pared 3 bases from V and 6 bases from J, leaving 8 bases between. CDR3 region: CASSDPGSEAFF. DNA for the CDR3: TGTGCCAGCAGTGATCCGGGGTCTGAAGCTTTCTTT.

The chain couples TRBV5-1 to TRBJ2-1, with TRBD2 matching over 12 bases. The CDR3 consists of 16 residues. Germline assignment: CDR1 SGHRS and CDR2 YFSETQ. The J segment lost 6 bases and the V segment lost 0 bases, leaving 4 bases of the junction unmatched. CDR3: CASSLASSGGANEQFF. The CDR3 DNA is TGCGCCAGCAGCTTGGCCTCTAGCGGGGGGGCCAATGAGCAGTTCTTC.

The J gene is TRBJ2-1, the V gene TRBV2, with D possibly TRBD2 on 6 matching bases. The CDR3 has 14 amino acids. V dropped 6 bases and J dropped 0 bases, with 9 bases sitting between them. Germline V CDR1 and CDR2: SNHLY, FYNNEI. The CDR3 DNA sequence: TGTGCCAGCAGAGGGGAGGCCTCCTACAATGAGCAGTTCTTC. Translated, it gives CASRGEASYNEQFF.

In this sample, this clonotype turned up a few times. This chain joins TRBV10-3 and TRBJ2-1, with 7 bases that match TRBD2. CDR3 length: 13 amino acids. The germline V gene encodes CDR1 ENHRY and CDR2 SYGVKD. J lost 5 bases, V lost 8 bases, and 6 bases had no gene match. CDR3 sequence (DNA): TGTGCCATCGGGGACTATCGGGACAATGAGCAGTTCTTC. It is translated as CAIGDYRDNEQFF.

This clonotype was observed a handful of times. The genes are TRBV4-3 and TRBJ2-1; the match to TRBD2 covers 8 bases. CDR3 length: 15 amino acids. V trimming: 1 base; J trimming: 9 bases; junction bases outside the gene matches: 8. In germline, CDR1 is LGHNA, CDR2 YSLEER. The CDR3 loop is CASSQGAGEFSEQFF. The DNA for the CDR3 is TGCGCCAGCAGCCAAGGAGCGGGAGAGTTCAGTGAGCAGTTCTTC.

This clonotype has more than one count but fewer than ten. The CDR3 nucleotides read TGTGCCAGCAGGATGACTAGTGCCGGGGAGCTGTTTTTT. Its translation: CASRMTSAGELFF. The V call is TRBV2, the J call TRBJ2-2; TRBD2 might be the D (6 bases). The V gene's germline CDR1 is SNHLY and CDR2 FYNNEI. The CDR3 is 13 amino acids. The ends were cut back, 6 bases at V and 6 bases at J, with 11 bases in the middle.

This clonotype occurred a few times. In DNA form, the CDR3 reads TGTGCCAGCAGTTTTGGCAGCGGACCGCAGTATTTT. Translation: CASSFGSGPQYF. This rearrangement joins TRBV12-3 or TRBV12-4 to TRBJ2-3, with D perhaps matching TRBD2 (5 bases). V was cut by 3 bases and J by 10 bases, with 11 bases left in between. The CDR3 consists of 12 residues.

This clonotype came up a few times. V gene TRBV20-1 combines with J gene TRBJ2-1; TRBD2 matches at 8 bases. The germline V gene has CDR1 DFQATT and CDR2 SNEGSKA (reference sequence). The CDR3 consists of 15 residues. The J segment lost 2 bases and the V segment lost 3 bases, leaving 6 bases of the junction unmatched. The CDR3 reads CSASLREEAYNEQFF. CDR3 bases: TGCAGTGCTAGTCTGCGGGAGGAGGCCTACAATGAGCAGTTCTTC.

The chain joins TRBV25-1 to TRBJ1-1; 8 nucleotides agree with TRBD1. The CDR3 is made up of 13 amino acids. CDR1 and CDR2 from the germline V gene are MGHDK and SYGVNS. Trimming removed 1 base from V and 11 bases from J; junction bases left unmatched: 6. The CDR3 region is CASSEWSGGMAFF. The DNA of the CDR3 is TGTGCCAGCAGTGAATGGTCAGGGGGCATGGCTTTCTTT. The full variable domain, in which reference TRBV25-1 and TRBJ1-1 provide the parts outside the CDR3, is EADIYQTPRYLVIGTGKKITLECSQTMGHDKMYWYQQDPGMELHLIHYSYGVNSTEKGDLSSESTVSRIRTEHFPLTLESARPSHTSQYLCASSEWSGGMAFFGQGTRLTVV.

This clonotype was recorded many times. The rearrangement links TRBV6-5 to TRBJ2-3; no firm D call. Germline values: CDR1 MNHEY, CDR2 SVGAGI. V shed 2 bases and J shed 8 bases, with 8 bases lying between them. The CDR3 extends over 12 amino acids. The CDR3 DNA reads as TGTGCCAGCAGTTACGTAGCCGGTACGCAGTATTTT. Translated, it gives CASSYVAGTQYF.

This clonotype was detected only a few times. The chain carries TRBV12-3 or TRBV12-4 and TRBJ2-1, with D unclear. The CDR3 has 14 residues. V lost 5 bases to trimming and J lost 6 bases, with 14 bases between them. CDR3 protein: CASSQLQVSNEQFF. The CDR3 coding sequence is TGTGCCAGCAGTCAACTCCAGGTGTCCAATGAGCAGTTCTTC.

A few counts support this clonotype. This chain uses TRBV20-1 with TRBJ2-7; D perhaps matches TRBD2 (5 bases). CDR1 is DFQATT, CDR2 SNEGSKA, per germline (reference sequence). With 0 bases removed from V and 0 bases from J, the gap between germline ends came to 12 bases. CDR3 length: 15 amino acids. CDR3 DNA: TGCAGTGCTAGAGATGTGGAGCGGAGCTCCTACGAGCAGTACTTC. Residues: CSARDVERSSYEQYF.

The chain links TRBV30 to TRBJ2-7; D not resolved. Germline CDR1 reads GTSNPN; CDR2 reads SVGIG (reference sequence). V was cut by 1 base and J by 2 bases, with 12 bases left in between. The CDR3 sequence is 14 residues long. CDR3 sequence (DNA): TGTGCCTGGAGTGCCCTCGGTCCCACCTACGAGCAGTACTTC. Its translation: CAWSALGPTYEQYF.

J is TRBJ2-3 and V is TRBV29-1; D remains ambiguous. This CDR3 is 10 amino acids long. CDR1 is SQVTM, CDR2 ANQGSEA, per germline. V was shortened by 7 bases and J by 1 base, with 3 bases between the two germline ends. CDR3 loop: CSGGTDTQYF. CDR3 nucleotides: TGCAGCGGGGGCACAGATACGCAGTATTTT.

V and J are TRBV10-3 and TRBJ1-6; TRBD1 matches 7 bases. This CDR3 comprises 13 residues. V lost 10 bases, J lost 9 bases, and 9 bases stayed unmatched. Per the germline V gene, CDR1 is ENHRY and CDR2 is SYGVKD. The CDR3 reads CATQDRSSSPLHF. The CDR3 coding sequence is TGTGCCACCCAGGACAGGAGTTCTTCACCCCTCCACTTT.

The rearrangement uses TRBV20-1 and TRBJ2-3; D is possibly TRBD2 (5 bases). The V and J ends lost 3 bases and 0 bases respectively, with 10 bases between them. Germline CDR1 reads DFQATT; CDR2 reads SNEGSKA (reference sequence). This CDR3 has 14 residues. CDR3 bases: TGCAGTGCTAGGAGGGCGCCAAGCACAGATACGCAGTATTTT. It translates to CSARRAPSTDTQYF.

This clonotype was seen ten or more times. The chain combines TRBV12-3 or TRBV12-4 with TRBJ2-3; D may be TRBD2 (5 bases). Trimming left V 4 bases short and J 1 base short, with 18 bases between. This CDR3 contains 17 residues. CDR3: CASSSYYLDGGTDTQYF. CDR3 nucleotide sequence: TGTGCCAGCAGTTCCTATTACCTGGACGGGGGCACAGATACGCAGTATTTT.

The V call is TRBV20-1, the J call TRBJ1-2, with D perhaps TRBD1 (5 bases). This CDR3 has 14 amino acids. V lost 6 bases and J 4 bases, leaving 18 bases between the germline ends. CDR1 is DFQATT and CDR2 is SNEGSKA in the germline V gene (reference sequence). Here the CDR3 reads CSAHPGGTSYGYTF. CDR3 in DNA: TGCAGTGCCCACCCCGGGGGGACGAGCTATGGCTACACCTTC.

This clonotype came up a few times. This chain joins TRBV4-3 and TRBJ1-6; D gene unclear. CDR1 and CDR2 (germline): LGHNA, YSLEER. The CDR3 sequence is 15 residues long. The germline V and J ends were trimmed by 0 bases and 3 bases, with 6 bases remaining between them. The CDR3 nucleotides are TGCGCCAGCAGCCAAGATTCCCTCTATAATTCACCCCTCCACTTT. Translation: CASSQDSLYNSPLHF.

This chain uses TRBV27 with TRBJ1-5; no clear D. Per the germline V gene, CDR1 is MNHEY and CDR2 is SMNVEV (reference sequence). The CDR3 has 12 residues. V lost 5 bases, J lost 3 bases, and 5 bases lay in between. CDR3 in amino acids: CASSPYNQPQHF. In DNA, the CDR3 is TGTGCCAGCAGTCCTTACAATCAGCCCCAGCATTTT.